The T cell receptor beta chain described here comes from a study of T cells after somatic rescue of genetic block. Trimming stripped 5 bases from V and 10 bases from J, with 15 bases between. The CDR3 loop spans 13 amino acids. In germline, CDR1 is WSHSY, CDR2 SAAADI. The assay was immunoSEQ multiplex PCR, and TCRdb's table has in-frame clones only and misses some. The sample lists roughly 51,000 clones; 96% were seen once. The TCR was taken from a child less than two years old. Material for sequencing was peripheral blood mononuclear cells (PBMCs). The chain is built from TRBV10-2 and TRBJ2-1, with D possibly TRBD1 on 5 matching bases. CDR3 loop: CASSLTGAGEQFF. The CDR3 nucleotides read TGCGCCAGCAGTTTGACGGGCGCAGGGGAGCAGTTCTTC.